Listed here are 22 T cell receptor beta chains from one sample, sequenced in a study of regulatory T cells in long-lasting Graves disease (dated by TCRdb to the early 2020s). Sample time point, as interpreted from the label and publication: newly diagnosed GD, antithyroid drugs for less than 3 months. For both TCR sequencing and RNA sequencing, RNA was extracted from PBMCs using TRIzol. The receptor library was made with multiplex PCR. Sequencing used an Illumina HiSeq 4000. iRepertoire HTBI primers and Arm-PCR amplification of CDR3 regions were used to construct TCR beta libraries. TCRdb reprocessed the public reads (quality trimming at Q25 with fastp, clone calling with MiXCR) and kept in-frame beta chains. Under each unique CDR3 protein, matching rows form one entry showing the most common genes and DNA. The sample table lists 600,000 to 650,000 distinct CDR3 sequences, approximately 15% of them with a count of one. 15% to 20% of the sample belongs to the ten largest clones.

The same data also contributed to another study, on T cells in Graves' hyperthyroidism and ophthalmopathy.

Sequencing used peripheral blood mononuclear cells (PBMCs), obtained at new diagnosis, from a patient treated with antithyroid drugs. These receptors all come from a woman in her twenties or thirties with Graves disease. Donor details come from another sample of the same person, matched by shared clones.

The CDR3 DNA sequence: TGTGCCAGCAGCCCCCACCCCATGGGCACCTACGAGCAGTACTTC. It codes for CASSPHPMGTYEQYF. The rearrangement joins TRBV9 to TRBJ2-7; D ambiguous. CDR1 SGDLS and CDR2 YYNGEE come from the germline V gene. This CDR3 spans 15 amino acids. V was cut by 4 bases and J by 2 bases, with 16 bases left in between.

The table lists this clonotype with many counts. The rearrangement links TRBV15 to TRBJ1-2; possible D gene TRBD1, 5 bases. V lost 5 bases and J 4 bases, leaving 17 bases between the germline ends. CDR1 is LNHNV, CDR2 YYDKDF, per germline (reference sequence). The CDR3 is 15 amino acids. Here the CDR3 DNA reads TGTGCCACCAGCTTACTTCGGGGCTCTCCCTATGGCTACACCTTC. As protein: CATSLLRGSPYGYTF.

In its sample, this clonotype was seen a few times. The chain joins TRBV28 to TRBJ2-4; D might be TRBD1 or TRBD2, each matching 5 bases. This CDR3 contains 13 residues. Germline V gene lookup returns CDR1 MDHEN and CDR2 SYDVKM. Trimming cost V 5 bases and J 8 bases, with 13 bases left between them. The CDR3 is CASSPNGADIQYF. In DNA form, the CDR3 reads TGTGCCAGCAGTCCCAACGGGGCGGACATTCAGTACTTC.

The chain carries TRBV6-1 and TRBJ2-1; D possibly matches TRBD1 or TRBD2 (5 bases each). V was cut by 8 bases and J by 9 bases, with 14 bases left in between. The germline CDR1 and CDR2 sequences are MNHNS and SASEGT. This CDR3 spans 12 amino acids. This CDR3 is CASGTVHSEQFF. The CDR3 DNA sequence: TGTGCCAGCGGGACCGTTCATAGTGAGCAGTTCTTC.

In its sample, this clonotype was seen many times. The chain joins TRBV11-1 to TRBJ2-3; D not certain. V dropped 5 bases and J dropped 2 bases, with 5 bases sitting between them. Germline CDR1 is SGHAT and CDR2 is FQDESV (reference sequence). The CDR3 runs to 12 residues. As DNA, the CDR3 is TGTGCCAGCAGCCATTTCACAGATACGCAGTATTTT. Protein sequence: CASSHFTDTQYF.

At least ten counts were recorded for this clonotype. CDR3 region: CATKWGDQRGYTF. The CDR3 DNA sequence: TGTGCCACAAAGTGGGGGGATCAACGGGGCTACACCTTC. This chain connects TRBV10-3 to TRBJ1-2, with D possibly matching TRBD1 (5 bases). The CDR3 runs to 13 residues. From germline, CDR1 is ENHRY and CDR2 SYGVKD. Trimming cost V 10 bases and J 8 bases, with 20 bases left between them.

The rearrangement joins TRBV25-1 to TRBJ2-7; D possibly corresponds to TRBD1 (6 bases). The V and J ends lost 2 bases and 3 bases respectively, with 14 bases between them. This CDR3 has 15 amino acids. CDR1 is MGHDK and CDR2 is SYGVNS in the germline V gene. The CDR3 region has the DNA TGTGCCAGCAGTGAACGGGACATGGCTCTCTACGAGCAGTACTTC. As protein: CASSERDMALYEQYF.

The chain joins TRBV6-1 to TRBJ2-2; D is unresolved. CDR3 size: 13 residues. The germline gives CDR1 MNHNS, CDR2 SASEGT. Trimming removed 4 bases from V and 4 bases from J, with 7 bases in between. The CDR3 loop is CASSGRITGELFF. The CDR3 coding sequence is TGTGCCAGCAGTGGACGGATCACCGGGGAGCTGTTTTTT.

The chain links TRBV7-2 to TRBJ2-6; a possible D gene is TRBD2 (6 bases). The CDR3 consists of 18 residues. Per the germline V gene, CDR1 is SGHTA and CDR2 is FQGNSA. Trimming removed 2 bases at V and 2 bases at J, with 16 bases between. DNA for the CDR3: TGTGCCAGCAGCTTAACCTTCGGGGGTGGGACTGGGGCCAACGTCCTGACTTTC. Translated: CASSLTFGGGTGANVLTF. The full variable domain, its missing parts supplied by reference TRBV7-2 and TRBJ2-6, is GAGVSQSPSNKVTEKGKDVELRCDPISGHTALYWYRQSLGQGLEFLIYFQGNSAPDKSGLPSDRFSAERTGGSVSTLTIQRTQQEDSAVYLCASSLTFGGGTGANVLTFGAGSRLTVL.

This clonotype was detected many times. CDR3 amino acids: CASSSGYRGINEQFF. CDR3 nucleotide sequence: TGCGCCAGCAGCTCCGGTTACAGGGGGATCAATGAGCAGTTCTTC. The rearrangement links TRBV5-1 to TRBJ2-1, with TRBD1 identical over 8 bases. Germline lookup yields CDR1 SGHRS and CDR2 YFSETQ. The V gene end was trimmed by 3 bases and the J gene end by 6 bases; junction bases not matched to a gene: 8. The CDR3 is made up of 15 amino acids.

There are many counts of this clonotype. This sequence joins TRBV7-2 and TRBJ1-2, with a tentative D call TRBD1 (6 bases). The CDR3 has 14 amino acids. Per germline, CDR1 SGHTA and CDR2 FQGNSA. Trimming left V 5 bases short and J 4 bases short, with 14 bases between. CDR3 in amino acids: CASSVYTGTYGYTF. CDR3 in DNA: TGTGCCAGCAGCGTCTATACAGGGACCTATGGCTACACCTTC.

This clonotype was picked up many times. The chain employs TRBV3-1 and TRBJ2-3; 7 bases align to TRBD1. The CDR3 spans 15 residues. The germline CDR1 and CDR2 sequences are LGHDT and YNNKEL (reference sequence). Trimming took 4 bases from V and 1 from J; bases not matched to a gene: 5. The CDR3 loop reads CASSRNQGGTDTQYF. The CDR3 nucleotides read TGTGCCAGCAGCCGTAATCAGGGGGGCACAGATACGCAGTATTTT.

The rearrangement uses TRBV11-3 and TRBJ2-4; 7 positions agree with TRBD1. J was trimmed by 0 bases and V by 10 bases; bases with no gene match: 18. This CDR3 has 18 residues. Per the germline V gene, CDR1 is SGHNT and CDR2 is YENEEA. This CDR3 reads CATLPRDRPILAKNIQYF. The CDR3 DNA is TGTGCCACCCTTCCCCGGGACAGACCTATTTTAGCCAAAAACATTCAGTACTTC.

The DNA of the CDR3 is TGTGCCAGCATGGGGGGGCGGGCTGGCTACACCTTC. It yields the protein CASMGGRAGYTF. The genes are TRBV7-9 and TRBJ1-2; possible D gene TRBD1, 6 bases. V lost 7 bases to trimming and J lost 7 bases, with 13 bases between them. This CDR3 contains 12 residues. The germline gives CDR1 SEHNR, CDR2 FQNEAQ (reference sequence).

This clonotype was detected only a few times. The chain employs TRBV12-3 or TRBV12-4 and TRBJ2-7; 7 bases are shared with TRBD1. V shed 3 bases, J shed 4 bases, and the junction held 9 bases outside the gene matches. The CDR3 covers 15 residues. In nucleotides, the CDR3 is TGTGCCAGCAGTTTCAACCCGGGACAGAATTACGAGCAGTACTTC. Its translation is CASSFNPGQNYEQYF.

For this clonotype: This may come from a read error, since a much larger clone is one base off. CDR3 in amino acids: CASSSPGAGSHNEQFF. As DNA, the CDR3 is TGTGCCAGCAGTTCCCCCGGGGCGGGATCCCACAATGAGCAGTTCTTC. The chain combines TRBV28 with TRBJ2-1; maybe TRBD2 (6 bases). Germline assignment: CDR1 MDHEN and CDR2 SYDVKM. V was clipped by 4 bases and J by 5 bases, with 18 bases between them. This CDR3 region has 16 residues.

CDR3 DNA: TGTGCCAGTAGTGGAGCCTTTGGTCGGCGGGAGTTTATCGCCAGGGAGCTGTTTTTT. This sequence encodes CASSGAFGRREFIARELFF. The J gene is TRBJ2-2, the V gene TRBV19; the match to TRBD2 covers 7 bases. V was clipped by 5 bases and J by 9 bases; unmatched bases: 24. Germline V gene sequence: CDR1 LNHDA, CDR2 SQIVND (reference sequence). The CDR3 covers 19 residues.

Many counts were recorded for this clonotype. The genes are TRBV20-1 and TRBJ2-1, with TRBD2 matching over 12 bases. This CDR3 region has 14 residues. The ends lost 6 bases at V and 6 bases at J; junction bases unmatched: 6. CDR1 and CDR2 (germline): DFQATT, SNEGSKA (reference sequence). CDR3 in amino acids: CSAGRLAGVNEQFF. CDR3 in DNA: TGCAGTGCCGGGAGACTAGCGGGAGTCAATGAGCAGTTCTTC.

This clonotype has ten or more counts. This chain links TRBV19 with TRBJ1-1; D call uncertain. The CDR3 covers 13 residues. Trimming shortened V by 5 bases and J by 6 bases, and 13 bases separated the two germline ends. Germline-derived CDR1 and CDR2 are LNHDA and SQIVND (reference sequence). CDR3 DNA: TGTGCCAGTAGTGGAGACTCGTATTCTGAAGCTTTCTTT. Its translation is CASSGDSYSEAFF. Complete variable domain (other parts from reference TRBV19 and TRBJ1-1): DGGITQSPKYLFRKEGQNVTLSCEQNLNHDAMYWYRQDPGQGLRLIYYSQIVNDFQKGDIAEGYSVSREKKESFPLTVTSAQKNPTAFYLCASSGDSYSEAFFGQGTRLTVV.

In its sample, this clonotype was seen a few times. CDR3 in amino acids: CASSLDLGSTDTQYF. CDR3 in DNA: TGTGCCAGCAGCTTAGATCTGGGGAGCACAGATACGCAGTATTTT. This chain uses TRBV11-2 with TRBJ2-3; D gene unclear. V lost 0 bases and J 0 bases, leaving 7 bases between the germline ends. This CDR3 is built from 15 residues. The V gene's germline CDR1 is SGHAT and CDR2 FQNNGV.

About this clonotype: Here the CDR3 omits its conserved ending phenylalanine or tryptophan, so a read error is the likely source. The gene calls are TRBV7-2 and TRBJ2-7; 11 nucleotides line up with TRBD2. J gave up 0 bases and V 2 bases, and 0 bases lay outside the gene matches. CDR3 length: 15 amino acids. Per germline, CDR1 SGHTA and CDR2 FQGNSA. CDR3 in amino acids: CASSLTSGSSYEQYL. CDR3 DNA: TGTGCCAGCAGCTTAACTAGCGGGAGCTCCTACGAGCAGTACCTC.

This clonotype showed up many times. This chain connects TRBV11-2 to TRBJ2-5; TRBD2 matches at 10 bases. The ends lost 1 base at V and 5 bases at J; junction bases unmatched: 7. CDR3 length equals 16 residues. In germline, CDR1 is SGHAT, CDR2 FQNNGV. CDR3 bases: TGTGCCAGCAGCTTAGTCAAAGCGGGAGGGACGGAGACCCAGTACTTC. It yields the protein CASSLVKAGGTETQYF. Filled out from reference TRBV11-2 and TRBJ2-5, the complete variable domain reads EAGVAQSPRYKIIEKRQSVAFWCNPISGHATLYWYQQILGQGPKLLIQFQNNGVVDDSQLPKDRFSAERLKGVDSTLKIQPAKLEDSAVYLCASSLVKAGGTETQYFGPGTRLLVL.